The entry below describes one T cell receptor (beta chain). What it binds is unknown. These data are taken from a study of chemoradiotherapy in HPV16-positive cancers. In the study overall: A couple of HPV16-positive patients' cells yielded candidate HPV-specific clones and common motifs.

Germline lookup yields CDR1 SEHNR and CDR2 FQNEAQ (reference sequence). The CDR3 contains 13 residues. J gave up 7 bases and V 10 bases, and 7 bases lay outside the gene matches. Samples were taken several times over chemoradiotherapy. Assay used: immunoSEQ multiplex PCR; TCRdb lists only in-frame clones, some missing. The sample yields about 17,000 clones, roughly 90% seen once. Overall study findings and caveats: During treatment, candidate HPV-specific clones and E7-related motifs expanded in tumor. The functional HPV-specific definition rests on just a couple of HPV16-positive patients.

This sequence was found in a human donor with HPV-associated anogenital cancer. The specimen was blood, collected from a patient who underwent chemoradiotherapy. The chain employs TRBV7-9 and TRBJ1-6; 7 positions agree with TRBD1. The CDR3 region is CATEDRTNSPLHF. The CDR3 nucleotides are TGTGCCACAGAGGACAGGACCAATTCACCCCTCCACTTT.